What follows are 21 T cell receptor beta chains derived from one specimen sequenced in a study of PD-1 blockade in classical Hodgkin lymphoma. Here immunoSEQ multiplex PCR was the method, and the copy in TCRdb shows in-frame clones only, minus some. This repertoire shows about 6,500 clones, about 80% found once; its top ten account for 35% to 45%. Every one of the patients relapsed after autologous stem cell transplantation (brentuximab vedotin exposure was variable). The sample in question was peripheral blood mononuclear cells (PBMCs), obtained at baseline. These receptors were collected from a human donor with classical Hodgkin lymphoma.

This clone rates as medium-sized (0.01 to 0.1%). V gene TRBV7-8 combines with J gene TRBJ2-3; weak D call: TRBD1 (6 bases). This CDR3 region has 14 residues. V lost 3 bases, J lost 4 bases, and 11 bases lay in between. Germline CDR1 is SGHVS and CDR2 is FQNEAQ. The CDR3 DNA sequence: TGTGCCAGCAGCTTTACAGGGTTCCCAGATACGCAGTATTTT. It is translated as CASSFTGFPDTQYF.

This clone was recorded a few times. This chain joins TRBV19 and TRBJ1-1; perhaps TRBD1 as D (6 bases). CDR1 is LNHDA, CDR2 SQIVND, per germline (reference sequence). The CDR3 length is 12 residues. V dropped 10 bases and J dropped 0 bases, with 9 bases sitting between them. The CDR3 is CATGHLNTEAFF. Written as DNA, the CDR3 is TGTGCCACGGGACACCTGAACACTGAAGCTTTCTTT.

V gene TRBV7-8 combines with J gene TRBJ2-7; D not resolved. CDR1 and CDR2 (germline): SGHVS, FQNEAQ. The CDR3 is 13 amino acids. Trimming left V 6 bases short and J 0 bases short, with 9 bases between. In DNA, the CDR3 is TGTGCCAGCAGTCCCCTGAGCTCCTACGAGCAGTACTTC. Amino acids: CASSPLSSYEQYF.

This sequence joins TRBV9 and TRBJ2-5, with D hard to call. This CDR3 region has 13 residues. CDR1 SGDLS and CDR2 YYNGEE come from the germline V gene. Trimming pared 4 bases from V and 4 bases from J, leaving 11 bases between. In DNA, the CDR3 is TGTGCCAGCAGCCCCCGGGCTCGAGAGACCCAGTACTTC. This codes for CASSPRARETQYF.

The J gene is TRBJ1-4, the V gene TRBV11-2; D not resolved. V lost 8 bases, J lost 4 bases, and 20 bases lay in between. The CDR3 covers 16 residues. Germline CDR1 SGHAT, CDR2 FQNNGV. This chain's CDR3 is CASQPTSNPGNEKLFF. Here the CDR3 DNA reads TGTGCCAGCCAACCTACATCGAATCCCGGTAATGAAAAACTGTTTTTT.

This clone is medium-sized in the sample. DNA of the CDR3: TGTGCCAGCAGCTTAGTTTTCGGGACAGGAGGTTCCTACAATGAGCAGTTCTTC. As protein: CASSLVFGTGGSYNEQFF. V usage is TRBV11-3 and J usage is TRBJ2-1, with 8 bases matching TRBD1. CDR3 size: 18 residues. The germline CDR1 and CDR2 sequences are SGHNT and YENEEA. V shed 1 base and J 1 base; nucleotides not matched to a gene: 9.

The genes are TRBV5-6 and TRBJ1-5; D is unresolved. V was cut by 3 bases and J by 5 bases, with 12 bases left in between. Per the germline V gene, CDR1 is SGHDT and CDR2 is YYEEEE. The CDR3 runs 14 residues. For the CDR3, the DNA is TGTGCCAGCAGCTCGGGGATTGGGTATCAGCCCCAGCATTTT. It translates to CASSSGIGYQPQHF.

The chain carries TRBV30 and TRBJ2-1, with D perhaps being TRBD1 or TRBD2 (6 bases each). CDR1 is GTSNPN, CDR2 SVGIG, per germline (reference sequence). Trimming took off 5 bases at V and 10 bases at J, with 18 bases between the two ends. The CDR3 has 13 amino acids. The CDR3 bases are TGTGCCTGGTCAGTAGGGGGGATGAGGGAGCAGTTCTTC. This codes for CAWSVGGMREQFF.

This rearrangement joins TRBV5-1 to TRBJ2-3; D tentatively fits TRBD1 or TRBD2 (5 bases each). The CDR3 has 16 amino acids. CDR1 and CDR2 (germline): SGHRS, YFSETQ. The V end was cut by 6 bases, the J end by 0 bases, with 17 bases between. Here the CDR3 DNA reads TGCGCCAGCAACCCCGGGGCGTTTGTGAGCACAGATACGCAGTATTTT. It is translated as CASNPGAFVSTDTQYF.

The CDR3 is CASSAPLWREGPRNEQFF. As DNA, the CDR3 is TGTGCCAGCAGTGCCCCCTTGTGGCGGGAGGGCCCCAGGAATGAGCAGTTCTTC. V and J are TRBV6-1 and TRBJ2-1; 9 nucleotides line up with TRBD2. Trimming took 4 bases from V and 7 from J; bases not matched to a gene: 17. The CDR3 covers 18 residues. The germline gives CDR1 MNHNS, CDR2 SASEGT.

The chain recombines TRBV29-1 with TRBJ1-1, with D unresolved. CDR1 is SQVTM and CDR2 is ANQGSEA in the germline V gene. V lost 8 bases and J 0 bases, leaving 10 bases between the germline ends. This CDR3 has 12 amino acids. The DNA for the CDR3 is TGCAGCCACGGATCCATGAACACTGAAGCTTTCTTT. Translation gives CSHGSMNTEAFF. Complete variable domain (other parts from reference TRBV29-1 and TRBJ1-1): SAVISQKPSRDICQRGTSLTIQCQVDSQVTMMFWYRQQPGQSLTLIATANQGSEATYESGFVIDKFPISRPNLTFSTLTVSNMSPEDSSIYLCSHGSMNTEAFFGQGTRLTVV.

This clone has only a few counts. The chain links TRBV14 to TRBJ1-1; 9 bases map to TRBD1. Germline V gene lookup returns CDR1 SGHDN and CDR2 FVKESK. The CDR3 totals 13 residues. V shed 7 bases and J 4 bases; nucleotides not matched to a gene: 4. The CDR3: CASTLTGGTEAFF. DNA of the CDR3: TGTGCCAGCACTTTGACAGGGGGCACTGAAGCTTTCTTT.

About this clone itself: A read error may produce the germline difference seen at one junction end. The rearrangement uses TRBV15 and TRBJ1-2; D is unclear. This CDR3 is 15 amino acids long. Per germline, CDR1 LNHNV and CDR2 YYDKDF (reference sequence). CDR3 sequence reads: CATSRDSTPSYDYTF. CDR3 nucleotides: TGTGCCACCAGCAGAGATTCTACGCCGAGCTATGACTACACCTTC.

The genes are TRBV9 and TRBJ2-3, with 11 bases fitting TRBD2. V lost 0 bases to trimming and J lost 2 bases; unmatched junction nucleotides: 2. Germline V gene lookup returns CDR1 SGDLS and CDR2 YYNGEE. The CDR3 contains 16 residues. CDR3 sequence reads: CASSVEGLAVTDTQYF. Here the CDR3 DNA reads TGTGCCAGCAGCGTAGAGGGACTAGCGGTCACAGATACGCAGTATTTT.

The chain employs TRBV7-2 and TRBJ1-2; D perhaps matches TRBD1 (5 bases). Trimming left V 8 bases short and J 5 bases short, with 18 bases between. This CDR3 is built from 14 residues. Germline CDR1 SGHTA, CDR2 FQGNSA. This CDR3 reads CASAGGGFRYGYTF. The CDR3 bases are TGTGCCAGCGCTGGGGGGGGTTTTAGGTATGGCTACACCTTC. Variable domain in full (rest from reference TRBV7-2 and TRBJ1-2): GAGVSQSPSNKVTEKGKDVELRCDPISGHTALYWYRQSLGQGLEFLIYFQGNSAPDKSGLPSDRFSAERTGGSVSTLTIQRTQQEDSAVYLCASAGGGFRYGYTFGSGTRLTVV.

This clone was observed a single time. The chain has TRBV28 and TRBJ2-3; 8 nucleotides align to TRBD1. Germline V gene data show CDR1 as MDHEN and CDR2 as SYDVKM. The CDR3 has 15 amino acids. The trim removed 3 bases at V and 2 bases at J, leaving 4 bases unmatched. The DNA of the CDR3 is TGTGCCAGCAGTTTTATGGACAGGGTCACAGATACGCAGTATTTT. Translation: CASSFMDRVTDTQYF.

This clone showed up just a few times. The rearrangement links TRBV18 to TRBJ2-2; D gene ambiguous. The CDR3 consists of 14 residues. Per the germline V gene, CDR1 is KGHSH and CDR2 is LQKENI. V was cut by 3 bases and J by 3 bases, with 8 bases left in between. This CDR3 is CASSPRRYTGELFF. The CDR3 DNA sequence: TGTGCCAGCTCACCGAGACGATACACCGGGGAGCTGTTTTTT.

Remarks on this clone: The junction departs from germline at one end; a sequencing error may be responsible. This chain connects TRBV7-7 to TRBJ2-2, with D perhaps matching TRBD1 (6 bases). The CDR3 has 13 amino acids. Looked up from germline, CDR1 is SSHAT and CDR2 is FNYEAQ (reference sequence). The CDR3 DNA sequence: TGTGCTAGCAGCCGGACAGTTCCCGGGGAGCTGTTTTTT. This encodes CASSRTVPGELFF.

This chain uses TRBV4-1 with TRBJ2-1; TRBD2 matches at 8 bases. CDR1 and CDR2 (germline): MGHRA, YSYEKL. The CDR3 has 15 residues. V trimming: 1 base; J trimming: 7 bases; junction bases outside the gene matches: 6. The CDR3 loop reads CASSQGGRSFNEQFF. The CDR3, as DNA: TGCGCCAGCAGCCAAGGCGGGAGGTCCTTTAATGAGCAGTTCTTC.

The rearrangement links TRBV11-2 to TRBJ2-7, with unresolved D. The CDR3 is 17 amino acids. The germline V gene encodes CDR1 SGHAT and CDR2 FQNNGV. The V end lost 3 bases, the J end lost 0 bases, and 18 bases lay between the germline ends. CDR3 in amino acids: CASSFISYGRNSYEQYF. The CDR3, as DNA: TGTGCCAGCAGCTTTATTTCTTATGGCAGGAACTCCTACGAGCAGTACTTC.

CDR3 sequence reads: CASSLVGTSGLNEQFF. The CDR3 coding sequence is TGTGCCAGCAGCTTAGTGGGGACTAGCGGGCTCAATGAGCAGTTCTTC. V and J are TRBV11-2 and TRBJ2-1, with TRBD2 matching over 12 bases. Germline V lookup: CDR1 SGHAT, CDR2 FQNNGV. The CDR3 is made up of 16 amino acids. V shed 1 base and J 6 bases; nucleotides not matched to a gene: 4.